This T cell receptor beta chain derives from a study of blood T cell dynamics during melanoma immunotherapy. Some clones are missing from TCRdb's copy, which holds only in-frame ones; the method was immunoSEQ multiplex PCR. The sample consists of roughly 30,000 clones, roughly 83% of them appearing once. Study results and limitations: Disease-control patients' PBMC repertoires became either more clonal or more diverse at W3.

Specified time point: week 3, after first cycle of checkpoint inhibitor. Disease control meant complete response, partial response or stable disease at 12 weeks. Patients with prior systemic cancer treatment, concomitant immunosuppressants, or other active malignancies were excluded. Comment on this clone: The antigen remains undetermined.

Germline CDR1 reads PRHDT; CDR2 reads FYEKMQ (reference sequence). The V and J ends lost 0 bases and 1 base respectively, with 2 bases between them. This CDR3 contains 13 residues. V and J are TRBV13 and TRBJ2-3; no clear D gene. This clonotype originated in a human donor with melanoma. This specimen was blood, taken from a patient treated with checkpoint blockade. The CDR3 loop reads CASSLGGTDTQYF. The CDR3 DNA reads as TGTGCCAGCAGCTTAGGGGGCACAGATACGCAGTATTTT.